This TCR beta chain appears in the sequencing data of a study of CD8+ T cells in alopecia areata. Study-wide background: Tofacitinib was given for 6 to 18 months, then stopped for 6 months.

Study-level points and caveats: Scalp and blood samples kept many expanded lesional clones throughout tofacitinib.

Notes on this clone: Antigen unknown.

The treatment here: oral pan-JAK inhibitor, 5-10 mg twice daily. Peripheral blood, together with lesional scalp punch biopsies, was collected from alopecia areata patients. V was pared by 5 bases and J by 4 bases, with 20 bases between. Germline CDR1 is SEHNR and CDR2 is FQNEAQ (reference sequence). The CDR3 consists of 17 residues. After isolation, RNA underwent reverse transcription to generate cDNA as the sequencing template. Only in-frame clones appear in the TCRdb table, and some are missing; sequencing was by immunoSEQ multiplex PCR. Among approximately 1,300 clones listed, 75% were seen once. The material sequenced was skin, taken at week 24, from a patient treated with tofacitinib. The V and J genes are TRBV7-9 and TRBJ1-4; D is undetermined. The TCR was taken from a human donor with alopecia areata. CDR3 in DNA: TGTGCCAGCAGCAACACAAGAGCCGGGGTGAATAATGAAAAACTGTTTTTT. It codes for CASSNTRAGVNNEKLFF. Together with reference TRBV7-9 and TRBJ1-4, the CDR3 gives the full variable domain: DTGVSQNPRHKITKRGQNVTFRCDPISEHNRLYWYRQTLGQGPEFLTYFQNEAQLEKSRLLSDRFSAERPKGSFSTLEIQRTEQGDSAMYLCASSNTRAGVNNEKLFFGSGTQLSVL.